This TCR beta chain was recovered during a study of cytomegalovirus exposure and HLA in healthy donors (TCRdb year 2017). Context from the whole study: According to an earlier analysis of 587 of the donors, about 179 million T cells yielded 95 million to 140 million unique TCR beta sequences and approximately 300 Gb of sequence data. Besides the first cohort of hundreds of subjects, a separate validation cohort made up of 120 different subjects was used. Because of strong linkage in the cohort, 5 or 6 DR-DQ haplotypes were treated as single units for association and clustering. Rather than using new phenotypic data, the later analysis identified candidate immune exposures from TCR beta sequences and from how often those sequences occurred across donors. The study profiled the T cell repertoires of more than 500 subjects by immunosequencing and related them to cytomegalovirus serostatus. Alongside the repertoire data, information on donor age, sex, ethnicity and CMV serostatus was compiled. Of the roughly 400 genotyped donors, about 80% fell in the genetic ancestry cluster associated with self-reported Caucasian donors. The study aimed to test whether signatures of past pathogen exposure could be identified by cataloging public T cell receptors. The study combined high-throughput TCR immunosequencing, statistical association of individual TCRs with disease status, and machine learning to predict cytomegalovirus infection status. In an earlier analysis of around 540 of the donors, high-throughput TCR beta sequencing was used to judge whether each TCR beta V gene segment behaved as functional or pseudogenic. On average, 235,054 unique TCR beta nucleotide sequences were sequenced per donor among 300 to 500 genotyped donors of the cohort, with approximately 18% of those sequences being non-productive. Roughly 300 gigabases of sequencing data and some 85 million unique TCR sequences were included in an early release covering about 700 HLA-typed donors. All discovery cohort repertoires had been generated using a single sequencing platform. To study patterns of TCR occurrence, a later analysis re-analyzed previously published TCR beta repertoires from just over 650 donors and added high-resolution HLA genotyping. HLA typing included class I and class II loci at four-digit resolution. In a later genetic analysis, genome-wide SNP genotypes for about 65% of the 666 donors were used, and that subset was treated as a discovery cohort. The number of donors typed differed by locus, with roughly 620-630 for A, B, C, DRB1 and DQB1, around 500 for DQA1, about 610 for DPA1, and 472 for DPB1. On the study overall, not on this receptor specifically: Immune exposure information for the cohort was limited to CMV serostatus. Most TCR sequences were seen in very few donors, while some public TCRs were found in many individuals. According to a later analysis, most CMV-associated TCR beta chains appeared to be HLA-restricted, and the HLA associations seemed to be driven largely by CMV exposure. According to a later analysis, parvovirus B19, influenza, CMV and Epstein-Barr virus appeared linked to several top co-occurrence clusters. Cytomegalovirus status was reported to be diagnosed by the classifier with high specificity and sensitivity in both the original and validation cohorts. A further reported finding was that TCR beta sequences accurately predicted the HLA-A and HLA-B alleles for most subjects in the first cohort. A later genetic analysis associated a missense DCLRE1C variant with V-gene and J-gene trimming of TCR beta chains, and an independent cohort replicated the association. A later analysis found that TCR association rates varied across HLA loci, with DRB1 alleles showing the most associated TCRs and HLA-C alleles the fewest. Correlated functional status among segregating V segments might be attributable to linkage disequilibrium, but an unknown experimental factor could not be ruled out. Only TCR beta chains were sequenced in this cohort, and the absence of alpha or paired-chain data limited detectable features. Specific HLA alleles were associated with 15,000 to 20,000 TCR beta sequences at a false discovery rate of 0.05 in a later analysis. The study listed 164 TCR beta chains as associated with cytomegalovirus. In vitro tests confirmed that a few of the cytomegalovirus-associated TCR beta chains recognize cytomegalovirus antigens. The earlier analysis of 450 to 700 of the donors excluded about 16 rarely observed V segments, including chromosome 9 orphons, because counts were too low. Strong co-occurrence of HLA alleles, especially DR and DQ, made assigning TCR associations to individual alleles difficult. Because HLA typing was missing for some donors at each locus, association tests included only the typed subset. Some IMGT-functional V segments, including TRBV6-2 and TRBV6-3, could not be told apart with the 87-base-pair reads, so those segments were excluded. Presence/absence analyses assumed roughly uniform sequencing depth across donors, an assumption that may not hold. In an earlier analysis of about 600 of the donors, most TCR beta V segments appeared in productive rearrangements about 90% or about 30% of the time, broadly matching IMGT annotations. A group of highly shared sequence variants was considered likely to be a technical artifact of the sequencing pipeline. The authors suggested that the approach could potentially be generalized to other disease states and immunological phenotypes. In a later analysis, HLA-associated TCR beta chains were found to be more clonally expanded and to have lower generation probabilities than equally common non-associated chains. In a later genetic analysis, fewer N-insertions in productive TCRs were reported among donors in an Asian-associated ancestry cluster than the roughly 700-donor mean.

As regards this clone: What this receptor recognizes is not known. No per-base quality is available; no much larger clone lies one base away.

The cohort consisted of 600 to 700 healthy bone marrow donors. At the time of sampling, every cohort member was nominally healthy, though immune exposures that went unrecorded were likely present. The donor was CMV seronegative and belonged to the group of 352 seronegative cohort members. Each donor provided a peripheral blood sample, and peripheral blood mononuclear cells were used for TCR beta sequencing. The Qiagen DNeasy Blood Extraction Kit was used to extract genomic DNA from the blood cell samples. The germline V gene yields MGHDK for CDR1 and SYGVNS for CDR2. CDR3 length: 14 amino acids, cysteine to phenylalanine. Here the CDR3 DNA is all that survives: 42 bases in frame from base 1. V loses 7 bases at its end and J loses 4 bases; junction bases beyond the gene matches: 9. The library was obtained by the immunoSEQ multiplex PCR assay. A mixture of 60 forward primers for TCR Vbeta segments and 13 reverse primers for TCR Jbeta segments was used in the multiplex PCR. Amplification of the CDR3 region of rearranged TCR beta genes was performed with a multiplex PCR assay on genomic DNA. On the Illumina HiSeq System, the amplified TCR beta libraries were sequenced as 87-base-pair reads. As for the original processing: Across the 670 or so repertoires, a later analysis counted 80 million or so unique TCR beta chains, roughly 11 million of which were shared by at least two donors. Raw reads were error-corrected and collapsed into unique sequences with a nearest-neighbor algorithm that merged closely related sequences to remove PCR and sequencing errors. To assign V, D and J gene segments, CDR3 sequences were aligned to IMGT reference sequences. For a sequence to be retained, at least a six-nucleotide match to both a V gene segment and a J gene segment was required. A rearrangement counted as productive if the CDR3 had no stop codons and remained in frame with V and J, and every other rearrangement counted as non-productive. Following IMGT convention, CDR3 was defined as the stretch from the second conserved V-encoded cysteine up to the conserved J-encoded phenylalanine. The earlier analysis of 450 to 750 of the donors excluded any sequence lacking an unambiguous match to a single V gene segment. In an earlier analysis of 587 of the donors, V segments were called functional above 56.7% productive rearrangements and were called segregating when the between-donor standard deviation exceeded 5%. A statistical classification framework was built to diagnose cytomegalovirus status from the catalog of TCR beta chain sequences. V and J gene assignment, in a later analysis, came from comparing TCR nucleotide sequences with IMGT/GENE-DB human TR gene sequences. The TCRdist pipeline was used in a later analysis to assign CDR3 sequences and most-parsimonious VDJ recombination scenarios. In a later analysis, each TCR beta chain was defined by its CDR3 amino acid sequence together with its V-gene family, and reads without a unique V-gene family were excluded. As a way to deal with suspected cross-contamination and a sequencing artifact, a later analysis dropped 450 to 600 nucleotide sequences that were highly shared and had low generation probability. For each public chain, a later analysis derived a clonal expansion index from normalized ranks of inferred template counts within each repertoire. In a later analysis, generation probabilities were computed using a VDJ recombination model fitted to out-of-frame rearrangements, and the results were checked against IGoR. In a later analysis, TCR-TCR, TCR-HLA and TCR-CMV co-occurrence was scored with hypergeometric tests, and a repertoire-size bias correction was applied to TCR pairs. False discovery rates were estimated in a later analysis by permuting HLA or CMV assignments 20 times. A later analysis grouped co-occurring TCRs with DBSCAN, adding TCRdist sequence similarity when clustering within HLA-allele-positive subsets. Co-occurrence clustering excluded repertoires with fewer than 30,000 or more than 120,000 public chains, plus five with anomalous nucleotide sharing. The table was pulled from immuneACCESS by TCRdb, which kept in-frame rearrangements only. Such tables lose some clones; where checked, under half of the loss comes from unresolved V genes, and the rest has no known cause. Clone size and the V and J calls come from that table; the DNA yielded D and trimming. The sample includes about 120,000 clones, with about 81% observed a single time. Approximately 2% of the sample is taken by the ten largest.

This chain joins TRBV25-1 to TRBJ1-1; TRBD1 matches 7 bases in the middle. Sequences were obtained from PBMCs. The sequence was obtained from a middle-aged man in good health and CMV-seronegative. The CDR3 region: CASTEGGWGTEAFF. The DNA sequence is TGTGCCAGCACAGAAGGGGGCTGGGGCACTGAAGCTTTCTTT.